This TCR beta chain was sequenced in a study of blood T cell repertoires in COVID-19. Study background: The United States, Italy and Spain supplied acute and convalescent COVID-19 samples.

Deletions cut 0 bases from V and 0 bases from J, with 12 bases between. Germline V gene data show CDR1 as SGDLS and CDR2 as YYNGEE. The CDR3 is made up of 16 amino acids. In the original processing: Estimates of nucleated cell counts were drawn from the amplification of reference gene primers. Here immunoSEQ multiplex PCR was the method, and the copy in TCRdb shows in-frame clones only, minus some. D and trimming were read from the DNA, whereas the V and J calls and clone size are those reported in that table. The repertoire holds 200,000 to 250,000 clones, with roughly 84% as singletons. The chain has TRBV9 and TRBJ1-2, with D possibly matching TRBD1 (6 bases). The sequence derives from a woman in her sixties or seventies who had recovered from COVID-19. The sample taken for sequencing was peripheral blood. DNA of the CDR3: TGTGCCAGCAGCGTAGGTCACAGGGATTCTAACTATGGCTACACCTTC. Translating gives CASSVGHRDSNYGYTF.